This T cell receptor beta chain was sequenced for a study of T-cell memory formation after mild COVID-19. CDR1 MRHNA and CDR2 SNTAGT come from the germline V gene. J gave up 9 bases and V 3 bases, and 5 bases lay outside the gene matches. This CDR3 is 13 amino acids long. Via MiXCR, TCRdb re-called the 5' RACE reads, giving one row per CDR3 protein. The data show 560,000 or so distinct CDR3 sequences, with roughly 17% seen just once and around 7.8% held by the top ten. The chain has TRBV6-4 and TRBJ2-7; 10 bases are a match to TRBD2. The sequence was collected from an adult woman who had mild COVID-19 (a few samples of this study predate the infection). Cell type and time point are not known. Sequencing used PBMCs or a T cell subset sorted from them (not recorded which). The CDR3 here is CASSELSGGRQYF. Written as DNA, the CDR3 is TGTGCCAGCAGTGAGCTTAGCGGGGGGCGGCAGTACTTC.